The T cell receptor beta chain described here comes from a study of graft-versus-host responses after intestinal transplantation. Study information: Grafts were multivisceral, liver-intestinal, or isolated intestinal. Regarding the study as a whole: Declines in HvG clones occurring early post-transplant were associated with peak circulating GvH clone levels.

This CDR3 region has 15 residues. Trimming stripped 3 bases from V and 1 base from J, with 12 bases between. Germline CDR1 and CDR2: SEHNR and FQNEAQ (reference sequence). About this clone itself: What it binds is unknown.

Assay used: immunoSEQ multiplex PCR; TCRdb lists only in-frame clones, some missing. The sample lists 75,000 to 95,000 clones; approximately 90% were seen once. The material sequenced was unstimulated CD4+ T cells sorted from spleen or lymph node cells, taken before transplant. This TCR derives from a human donor who was the organ donor for an intestinal transplant. V and J are TRBV7-9 and TRBJ1-2, with D perhaps TRBD1 (5 bases). The CDR3 sequence: CASSLGLPLNYGYTF. The CDR3 nucleotides are TGTGCCAGCAGCTTGGGACTGCCGCTTAACTATGGCTACACCTTC.